The next 8 T cell receptor beta chains were all read from a single sample in a study of human T cells and chemical hapten exposure. TCRdb reanalysed the RACE reads using MiXCR and keeps one entry per CDR3 protein. The sample lists roughly 250,000 distinct CDR3 sequences; roughly 8.9% were seen once. Time point meaning: pre-sensitization, week 0. Stated treatment: therapeutic diphenylcyclopropenone sensitization with weekly scalp DPC. The starting material was whole blood, obtained in connection with sensitization to the hapten diphenylcyclopropenone (DPC). These receptors were taken from a woman between 40 and 50 years old with alopecia areata. Some clones in this sample may be carry-over from other donors' samples.

There are a few counts of this clonotype. The chain carries TRBV5-5 and TRBJ2-1, with 9 nucleotides matching TRBD1. The junction had 6 bases not matched to a gene; V was cut back by 4 bases and J by 10 bases. The CDR3 is 13 residues long. Germline lookup yields CDR1 SGHKS and CDR2 YYEKEE (reference sequence). CDR3 region: CASSRPGQGEQFF. The CDR3 DNA follows: TGTGCCAGCAGCCGGCCGGGACAGGGAGAGCAGTTCTTC.

The J gene is TRBJ2-1, the V gene TRBV29-1, with 11 bases identical to TRBD2. This CDR3 is built from 13 residues. The V gene's germline CDR1 is SQVTM and CDR2 ANQGSEA. The CDR3 here is CRVAGGPVHEQFF. The CDR3 DNA reads as TGCAGGGTAGCGGGAGGGCCCGTGCATGAGCAGTTCTTC.

This clonotype has just a few counts. The J gene is TRBJ1-2, the V gene TRBV27; D perhaps matches TRBD1 (6 bases). Trimming shortened V by 5 bases and J by 8 bases, and 21 bases separated the two germline ends. The germline V gene has CDR1 MNHEY and CDR2 SMNVEV (reference sequence). The CDR3 totals 15 residues. The chain's CDR3 is CASSRNPRQTGGYTF. CDR3 coding DNA: TGTGCCAGCAGTCGGAACCCGCGACAGACAGGCGGCTACACCTTC.

This clonotype was picked up a small number of times. The chain employs TRBV7-2 and TRBJ2-5, with 9 positions matching TRBD2. This CDR3 contains 15 residues. Looked up from germline, CDR1 is SGHTA and CDR2 is FQGNSA. With 5 bases clipped from V and 7 bases from J, the junction kept 11 bases outside the gene matches. CDR3 coding DNA: TGTGCCAGCAGCCAGGAAGGGGCGGGAGGGCGGACCCAGTACTTC. Protein: CASSQEGAGGRTQYF.

This clonotype was seen a handful of times. The chain carries TRBV5-4 and TRBJ2-7; D uncertain. This CDR3 has 16 residues. V was pared by 0 bases and J by 0 bases, with 13 bases between. The germline gives CDR1 SGHNT, CDR2 YYREEE (reference sequence). CDR3 DNA sequence: TGTGCCAGCAGCTTGGGCGGCAGCAGGAGCTCCTACGAGCAGTACTTC. It codes for CASSLGGSRSSYEQYF.

DNA for the CDR3: TGTGCCAGCAGTTTAGGTCGGGGAATCACCGGGGAGCTGTTTTTT. It codes for CASSLGRGITGELFF. The rearrangement uses TRBV27 and TRBJ2-2; possibly TRBD2 for D (5 bases). Germline assignment: CDR1 MNHEY and CDR2 SMNVEV (reference sequence). The CDR3 has 15 amino acids. Deletions cut 2 bases from V and 4 bases from J, with 11 bases between.

This clonotype was recorded a few times. V usage is TRBV29-1 and J usage is TRBJ2-3; maybe TRBD1 (6 bases). V was pared by 7 bases and J by 5 bases, with 10 bases between. The CDR3 extends over 11 amino acids. Germline CDR1 reads SQVTM; CDR2 reads ANQGSEA. Here the CDR3 DNA reads TGCAGCGCGATCAGGGGAGATACGCAGTATTTT. Its translation is CSAIRGDTQYF.

This clonotype was detected only a few times. J is TRBJ2-7 and V is TRBV7-9; D is possibly TRBD2 (6 bases). V dropped 4 bases and J dropped 3 bases, with 10 bases sitting between them. The CDR3 runs 13 residues. Germline CDR1 reads SEHNR; CDR2 reads FQNEAQ (reference sequence). The CDR3 protein is CASSWGLRYEQYF. The CDR3 DNA reads as TGTGCCAGCAGCTGGGGACTGCGCTACGAGCAGTACTTC. Drawing the rest from reference TRBV7-9 and TRBJ2-7, the complete variable domain is DTGVSQNPRHKITKRGQNVTFRCDPISEHNRLYWYRQTLGQGPEFLTYFQNEAQLEKSRLLSDRFSAERPKGSFSTLEIQRTEQGDSAMYLCASSWGLRYEQYFGPGTRLTVT.